This section outlines one T cell receptor (beta chain) sequence together with its context. The researchers isolated CD4+ and CD8+ T cells from PBMCs by sorting. The sample belongs to a study of CD8+ T cells in alopecia areata. Overall study: Oral tofacitinib (5 to 10 mg twice daily) was administered to treated patients. Patients remained on tofacitinib for 6 to 18 months and then went 6 months without it.

Extraction of RNA preceded its reverse transcription into cDNA, which served as the sequencing template. Sequenced by immunoSEQ multiplex PCR; TCRdb stores in-frame clones only, minus some. Altogether roughly 150,000 clones are present, 87% being singletons, with the ten largest covering more than 13%. This TCR was recovered from a human donor with alopecia areata. This material consisted of CD8+ T cells sorted from blood, taken at week 0.

The CDR3 DNA reads TGTGCCAGCAGCTCCGGACTAGCGGGCCCTCTTCCCGGGGATACGCAGTATTTT. It encodes CASSSGLAGPLPGDTQYF. This chain uses TRBV7-8 with TRBJ2-3, with 11 positions matching TRBD2. J lost 6 bases, V lost 4 bases, and 15 bases had no gene match. The CDR3 has 18 amino acids. Germline CDR1 SGHVS, CDR2 FQNEAQ.